This T cell receptor (beta chain) was recovered during a study of blood T cells in healthy people across ages. A second roughly 6 to 12 cycle PCR used barcoded and J-beta primers. A single record per CDR3 protein comes from TCRdb applying MiXCR to the 5' RACE reads. The sample holds more than 1,400,000 distinct CDR3 sequences, around 39% seen once. This clonotype was seen a single time. Trimming stripped 4 bases from V and 6 bases from J, with 10 bases between. This CDR3 contains 12 residues. Germline CDR1 MNHEY, CDR2 SVGAGI. This rearrangement joins TRBV6-5 to TRBJ2-7; the D is unclear. Material for sequencing was blood. The sequence was collected from a woman under 30 in good health. CDR3 residues: CASSSNSAEQYF. The CDR3 DNA reads as TGTGCCAGCAGTTCTAACTCGGCCGAGCAGTACTTC.